What follows are 21 T cell receptor beta chains derived from one specimen sequenced in a study of blood T cell repertoires in COVID-19. Sequencing was performed with immunoSEQ multiplex PCR; in TCRdb, only in-frame clones are kept and a portion is missing. This sample has about 140,000 clones, with around 84% found just once. Specimen: peripheral blood. The receptors come from a man between 25 and 39 years old with COVID-19, enrolled during active disease.

The chain joins TRBV5-5 to TRBJ2-1, with D tentatively TRBD2 (6 bases). V dropped 2 bases and J dropped 4 bases, with 13 bases sitting between them. The CDR3 spans 15 residues. CDR1 is SGHKS, CDR2 YYEKEE, per germline (reference sequence). The CDR3 nucleotides read TGTGCCAGCAGCTTAAGGCTAGCGAAATACAATGAGCAGTTCTTC. This encodes CASSLRLAKYNEQFF.

The chain has TRBV2 and TRBJ2-1; 10 nucleotides align to TRBD2. Per the germline V gene, CDR1 is SNHLY and CDR2 is FYNNEI. V lost 7 bases to trimming and J lost 4 bases; unmatched junction nucleotides: 4. There are 14 residues in the CDR3. Written as DNA, the CDR3 is TGTGCCAGCAAGTCGACTAGCGGGTACAATGAGCAGTTCTTC. Protein: CASKSTSGYNEQFF.

V usage is TRBV28 and J usage is TRBJ2-3, with D hard to call. The CDR3 loop spans 14 amino acids. V was cut by 6 bases and J by 2 bases, with 12 bases left in between. In germline, CDR1 is MDHEN, CDR2 SYDVKM. The CDR3, as DNA: TGTGCCAGCAGCCCGGCGGCATCCACAGATACGCAGTATTTT. Protein: CASSPAASTDTQYF.

The J gene is TRBJ1-2, the V gene TRBV30, with D unresolved. The CDR3 is made up of 12 amino acids. V lost 3 bases to trimming and J lost 8 bases, with 13 bases between them. In germline, CDR1 is GTSNPN, CDR2 SVGIG (reference sequence). DNA for the CDR3: TGTGCCTGGAGAGCCCTTTCTGAGGGCTACACCTTC. Translating it yields CAWRALSEGYTF.

The J gene is TRBJ1-2, the V gene TRBV5-4; D ambiguous. Trimming took off 4 bases at V and 3 bases at J, with 7 bases between the two ends. This CDR3 region has 12 residues. CDR1 is SGHNT and CDR2 is YYREEE in the germline V gene (reference sequence). In nucleotides, the CDR3 is TGTGCCAGCAGCCCCAATGACTATGGCTACACCTTC. This encodes CASSPNDYGYTF. Looking up the rest from reference TRBV5-4 and TRBJ1-2 gives the full variable domain: ETGVTQSPTHLIKTRGQQVTLRCSSQSGHNTVSWYQQALGQGPQFIFQYYREEENGRGNFPPRFSGLQFPNYSSELNVNALELDDSALYLCASSPNDYGYTFGSGTRLTVV.

The chain is built from TRBV6-5 and TRBJ1-2; 7 bases agree with TRBD1. Per germline, CDR1 MNHEY and CDR2 SVGAGI. Trimming took 5 bases from V and 2 from J; bases not matched to a gene: 5. CDR3 length: 14 residues. The chain's CDR3 is CASSRDSLNYGYTF. In DNA, the CDR3 is TGTGCCAGCAGTCGGGACAGCTTAAACTATGGCTACACCTTC.

The rearrangement joins TRBV21-1 to TRBJ2-7; TRBD2 is taken as the D call from the table, unchecked against the DNA. TRBV21-1 is recorded as a pseudogene. The CDR3 contains 16 residues. The CDR3 DNA is TGTGCCAGCAGCAAAGGGAAGCCGGGACTAGCGCACGAGCAGTACTTC. Amino acids: CASSKGKPGLAHEQYF.

The V and J genes are TRBV4-1 and TRBJ2-3; 7 nucleotides agree with TRBD2. Germline V gene sequence: CDR1 MGHRA, CDR2 YSYEKL. The trim removed 0 bases at V and 3 bases at J, leaving 3 bases unmatched. CDR3 size: 15 residues. CDR3 sequence: CASSQETAGTDTQYF. The CDR3 bases are TGCGCCAGCAGCCAAGAAACAGCGGGAACAGATACGCAGTATTTT.

For the CDR3, the DNA is TGCAGCGTTTTGGGACAGGGGGCGTACGAGCAGTACTTC. This sequence encodes CSVLGQGAYEQYF. The chain uses TRBV29-1 and TRBJ2-7; 12 nucleotides match TRBD1. The CDR3 sequence is 13 residues long. V shed 5 bases, J shed 4 bases, and the junction held 3 bases outside the gene matches. CDR1 and CDR2 (germline): SQVTM, ANQGSEA.

The CDR3 DNA follows: TGTGCCAGCAGCCTCCCCGGGAGCGGGAACACTGAAGCTTTCTTT. This encodes CASSLPGSGNTEAFF. The rearrangement joins TRBV28 to TRBJ1-1; no reliable D call. V was pared by 6 bases and J by 1 base, with 15 bases between. CDR1 and CDR2 from the germline V gene are MDHEN and SYDVKM. The CDR3 is 15 amino acids. Full variable domain (outside the CDR3, taken from reference TRBV28 and TRBJ1-1): DVKVTQSSRYLVKRTGEKVFLECVQDMDHENMFWYRQDPGLGLRLIYFSYDVKMKEKGDIPEGYSVSREKKERFSLILESASTNQTSMYLCASSLPGSGNTEAFFGQGTRLTVV.

This chain connects TRBV28 to TRBJ2-7, with D perhaps matching TRBD2 (5 bases). There are 14 residues in the CDR3. Per germline, CDR1 MDHEN and CDR2 SYDVKM. V gave up 3 bases and J gave up 3 bases, with 12 bases separating them. The CDR3 DNA reads as TGTGCCAGCAGTTTTGCAGGTGGAGGCTACGAGCAGTACTTC. Its protein product is CASSFAGGGYEQYF.

The V gene is TRBV2, the J gene TRBJ2-7; 9 bases match TRBD2. V was pared by 1 base and J by 4 bases, with 5 bases of the junction left unmatched. CDR1 and CDR2 (germline): SNHLY, FYNNEI. The CDR3 totals 15 residues. The CDR3 DNA reads as TGTGCCAGCAGTGAAGGGGCGGGAGGGCCTTACGAGCAGTACTTC. Its translation is CASSEGAGGPYEQYF.

The V call is TRBV25-1, the J call TRBJ1-2, with D perhaps TRBD1 (6 bases). Germline CDR1 and CDR2: MGHDK and SYGVNS. The V and J ends lost 4 bases and 4 bases respectively, with 13 bases between them. This CDR3 is 14 amino acids long. The CDR3 DNA follows: TGTGCCAGCAGTGCGACAGGACCCATCTATGGCTACACCTTC. Amino acids: CASSATGPIYGYTF.

This sequence joins TRBV2 and TRBJ1-2, with D tentatively TRBD1 (5 bases). This CDR3 has 14 amino acids. Trimming cost V 3 bases and J 3 bases, with 11 bases left between them. The germline gives CDR1 SNHLY, CDR2 FYNNEI. The CDR3 region has the DNA TGTGCCAGCAGTGAGGGGCGTTTCTACTATGGCTACACCTTC. This sequence encodes CASSEGRFYYGYTF.

J is TRBJ2-1 and V is TRBV9; possible D gene TRBD2, 5 bases. Trimming removed 4 bases from V and 10 bases from J, with 12 bases in between. The CDR3 has 12 residues. Germline CDR1 is SGDLS and CDR2 is YYNGEE. The CDR3 spells CASSPLSEEQFF. The CDR3 region has the DNA TGTGCCAGCAGCCCCCTTAGCGAAGAGCAGTTCTTC.

This chain joins TRBV11-3 and TRBJ2-3; 7 nucleotides match TRBD2. The CDR3 contains 16 residues. Losses at the gene ends were 5 bases for V and 6 bases for J; bases not matched to a gene: 14. Germline V gene data show CDR1 as SGHNT and CDR2 as YENEEA. CDR3 DNA sequence: TGTGCCAGCAGCGACCCACTAGCGCAGGAGGGGGATACGCAGTATTTT. It specifies CASSDPLAQEGDTQYF.

This chain links TRBV19 with TRBJ1-2; perhaps TRBD1 as D (5 bases). V was pared by 3 bases and J by 3 bases, with 14 bases between. Per the germline V gene, CDR1 is LNHDA and CDR2 is SQIVND (reference sequence). This CDR3 spans 15 amino acids. Here the CDR3 reads CASSMMEGGDYGYTF. CDR3 in DNA: TGTGCCAGTAGTATGATGGAGGGAGGGGACTATGGCTACACCTTC.

V and J are TRBV6-5 and TRBJ2-1, with D perhaps matching TRBD2 (6 bases). CDR1 is MNHEY and CDR2 is SVGAGI in the germline V gene. The CDR3 covers 13 residues. The V end was cut by 8 bases, the J end by 9 bases, with 17 bases between. CDR3 sequence reads: CASGPGLAIEQFF. The CDR3 nucleotides are TGTGCCAGCGGGCCGGGACTGGCAATTGAGCAGTTCTTC.

This clone was seen just once. The J gene is TRBJ1-6, the V gene TRBV5-1, with 8 bases aligning to TRBD1. Losses at the gene ends were 0 bases for V and 7 bases for J; bases not matched to a gene: 3. The CDR3 runs to 15 residues. The germline V gene encodes CDR1 SGHRS and CDR2 YFSETQ. The CDR3 sequence is CASSLGTGWNSPLHF. CDR3 in DNA: TGCGCCAGCAGCTTGGGGACAGGGTGGAATTCACCCCTCCACTTT.

V usage is TRBV5-3 and J usage is TRBJ2-2; 10 nucleotides line up with TRBD2. TRBV5-3 counts as an open reading frame of uncertain function. After removal of 5 bases from V and 6 bases from J, the junction contained 10 bases not matched to a gene. CDR3 length equals 16 residues. In nucleotides, the CDR3 is TGTGCCAGAAGGAACGTTCTAGCGGGAGAAGCCGGGGAGCTGTTTTTT. Residues: CARRNVLAGEAGELFF.

The J gene is TRBJ1-2, the V gene TRBV15; 12 bases match TRBD1. V dropped 5 bases and J dropped 3; count of bases not matched to a gene: 10. Germline V gene lookup returns CDR1 LNHNV and CDR2 YYDKDF (reference sequence). This CDR3 has 17 residues. The CDR3 DNA sequence: TGTGCCACCAGCCCCCGGGACAGGGGGCGGGTGGACTATGGCTACACCTTC. Protein sequence: CATSPRDRGRVDYGYTF.